Below, one T cell receptor beta chain is given with its context. Seattle participants joined during active infection and were tracked over time. V shed 10 bases and J 3 bases; nucleotides not matched to a gene: 3. The CDR3 sequence is 13 residues long. The germline gives CDR1 SNHLY, CDR2 FYNNEI. The source of the sample is a study of blood T cell repertoires in COVID-19. Study at large: The United States, Italy and Spain were the sources of the acute and convalescent COVID-19 samples. PBMCs, B-cell-depleted T cells, or T cells were the source of the cDNA or gDNA that made up the material.

In the original analysis: Researchers report that nucleated cell counts were estimated from reference gene primer amplification. Sequencing was performed with immunoSEQ multiplex PCR; in TCRdb, only in-frame clones are kept and a portion is missing. Clone size and the V and J calls come from that table; the DNA yielded D and trimming. The sample contains around 150,000 clones, about 88% of which appear only once. The receptor was derived from a human donor with COVID-19, enrolled during active disease. The donor label of this sample is uncertain. The chain combines TRBV2 with TRBJ2-1; 10 nucleotides agree with TRBD2. The sample comprised peripheral blood. CDR3 sequence (DNA): TGTGCCAAAACTAGCGGGGTCTACAATGAGCAGTTCTTC. Protein product: CAKTSGVYNEQFF.